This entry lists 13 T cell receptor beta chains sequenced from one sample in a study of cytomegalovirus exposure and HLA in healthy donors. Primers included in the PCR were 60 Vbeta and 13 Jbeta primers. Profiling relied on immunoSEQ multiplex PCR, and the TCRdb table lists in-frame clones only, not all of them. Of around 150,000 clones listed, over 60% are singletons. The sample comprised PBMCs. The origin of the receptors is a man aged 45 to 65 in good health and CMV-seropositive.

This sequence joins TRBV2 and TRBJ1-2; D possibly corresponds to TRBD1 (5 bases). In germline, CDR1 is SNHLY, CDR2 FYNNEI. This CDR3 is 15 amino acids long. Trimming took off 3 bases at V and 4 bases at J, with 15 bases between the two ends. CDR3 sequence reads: CASSDRGRAFYGYTF. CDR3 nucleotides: TGTGCCAGCAGTGATCGCGGCAGGGCATTCTATGGCTACACCTTC.

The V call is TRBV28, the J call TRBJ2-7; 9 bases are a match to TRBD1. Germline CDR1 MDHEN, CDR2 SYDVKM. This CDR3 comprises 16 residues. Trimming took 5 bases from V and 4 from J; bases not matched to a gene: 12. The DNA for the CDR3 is TGTGCCAGCAGTCCCATCGCCGGGACAGGGACGTACGAGCAGTACTTC. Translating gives CASSPIAGTGTYEQYF.

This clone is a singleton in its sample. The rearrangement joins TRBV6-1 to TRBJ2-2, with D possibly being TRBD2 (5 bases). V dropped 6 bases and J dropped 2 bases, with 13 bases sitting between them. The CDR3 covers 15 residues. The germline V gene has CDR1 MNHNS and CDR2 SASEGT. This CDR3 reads CASSLRASNTGELFF. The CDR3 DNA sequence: TGTGCCAGCAGCTTGAGAGCTAGCAACACCGGGGAGCTGTTTTTT.

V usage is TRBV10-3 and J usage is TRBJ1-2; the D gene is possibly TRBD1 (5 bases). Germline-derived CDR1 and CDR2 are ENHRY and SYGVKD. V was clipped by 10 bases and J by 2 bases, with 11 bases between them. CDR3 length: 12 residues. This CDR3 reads CATRAENYGYTF. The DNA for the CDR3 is TGTGCCACCAGGGCGGAAAACTATGGCTACACCTTC.

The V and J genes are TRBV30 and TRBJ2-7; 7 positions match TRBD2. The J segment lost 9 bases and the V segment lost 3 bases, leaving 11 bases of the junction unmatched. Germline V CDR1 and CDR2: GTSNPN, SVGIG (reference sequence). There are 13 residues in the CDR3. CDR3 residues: CAWRRPGGGRQYF. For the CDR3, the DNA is TGTGCCTGGAGGCGCCCGGGAGGTGGACGGCAGTACTTC.

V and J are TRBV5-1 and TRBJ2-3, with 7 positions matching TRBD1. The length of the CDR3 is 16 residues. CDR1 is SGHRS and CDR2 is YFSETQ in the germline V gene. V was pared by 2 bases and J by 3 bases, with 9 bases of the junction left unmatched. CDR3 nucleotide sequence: TGCGCCAGCAGCTTCTTGACAGGGCAAAGGACAGATACGCAGTATTTT. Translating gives CASSFLTGQRTDTQYF.

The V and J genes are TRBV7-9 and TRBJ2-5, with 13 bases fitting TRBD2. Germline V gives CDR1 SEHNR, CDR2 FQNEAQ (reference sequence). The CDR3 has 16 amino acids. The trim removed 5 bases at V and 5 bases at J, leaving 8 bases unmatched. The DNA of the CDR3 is TGTGCCAGCAGCGCCGGGACTAGCGGGGCAGAGGAGACCCAGTACTTC. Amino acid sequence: CASSAGTSGAEETQYF.

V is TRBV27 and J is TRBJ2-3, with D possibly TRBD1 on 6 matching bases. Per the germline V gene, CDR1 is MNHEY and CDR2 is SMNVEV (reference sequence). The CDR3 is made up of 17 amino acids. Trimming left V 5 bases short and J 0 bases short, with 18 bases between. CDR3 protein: CASSRRRPGQSTDTQYF. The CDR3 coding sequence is TGTGCCAGCAGTCGACGGAGACCGGGACAAAGCACAGATACGCAGTATTTT.

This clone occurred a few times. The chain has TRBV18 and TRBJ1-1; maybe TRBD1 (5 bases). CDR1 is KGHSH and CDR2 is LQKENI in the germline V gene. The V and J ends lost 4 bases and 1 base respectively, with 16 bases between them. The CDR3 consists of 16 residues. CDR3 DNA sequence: TGTGCCAGCTCACTACAGGCTGGCAGGGCGAACACTGAAGCTTTCTTT. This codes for CASSLQAGRANTEAFF.

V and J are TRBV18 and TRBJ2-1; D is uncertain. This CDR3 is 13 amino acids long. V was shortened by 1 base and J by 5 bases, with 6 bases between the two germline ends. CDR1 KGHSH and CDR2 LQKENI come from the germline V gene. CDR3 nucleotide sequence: TGTGCCAGCTCACCACGGCAGAACAATGAGCAGTTCTTC. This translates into CASSPRQNNEQFF.

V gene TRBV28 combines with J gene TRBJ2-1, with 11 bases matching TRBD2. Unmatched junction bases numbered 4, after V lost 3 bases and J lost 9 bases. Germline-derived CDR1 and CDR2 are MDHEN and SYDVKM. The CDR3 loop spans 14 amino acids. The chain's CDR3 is CASSFPSGGSEQFF. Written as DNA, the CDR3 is TGTGCCAGCAGTTTCCCTAGCGGGGGGTCTGAGCAGTTCTTC.

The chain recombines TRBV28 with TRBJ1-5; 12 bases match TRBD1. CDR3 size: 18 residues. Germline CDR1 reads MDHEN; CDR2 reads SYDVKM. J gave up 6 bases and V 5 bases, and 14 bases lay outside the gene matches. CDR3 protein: CASSTRDRGRLISQPQHF. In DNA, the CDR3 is TGTGCCAGCAGTACCCGGGACAGGGGGCGCTTGATCTCTCAGCCCCAGCATTTT.

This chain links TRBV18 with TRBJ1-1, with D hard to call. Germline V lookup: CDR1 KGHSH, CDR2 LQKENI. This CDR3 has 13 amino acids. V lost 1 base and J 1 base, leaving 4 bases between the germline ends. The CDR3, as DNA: TGTGCCAGCTCACCACACAAGAACACTGAAGCTTTCTTT. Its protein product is CASSPHKNTEAFF.